The clone carrying this T cell receptor beta chain was detected a few times. Its specificity is not known. J was trimmed by 1 base and V by 0 bases; bases with no gene match: 2. This CDR3 comprises 15 residues. Germline V gives CDR1 KGHSH, CDR2 LQKENI. The record originates from a study of OX40 agonist ivuxolimab in advanced cancers. Study conclusions and caveats: At 0.1 to 3.0 mg/kg and by week 6, CD4+ and CD8+ T cells in the blood had expanded clonally. In CD8+ T cells, expanded clones were on average more numerous than in CD4+.

Repertoires were generated with immunoSEQ multiplex PCR, while TCRdb's copy carries only in-frame clones and drops some. The sample has about 98,000 clones, about 88% seen once; the top ten hold roughly 0.8%. Autoimmune disease history or systemic immunosuppression led to patient exclusion. The clonotype originates from an adult with an advanced solid tumor such as melanoma, head and neck, liver or kidney cancer. This specimen consisted of CD4+ or CD8+ T cells sorted from blood, obtained in a trial of the OX40 agonist ivuxolimab. This sequence joins TRBV18 and TRBJ1-1; TRBD1 agrees at 7 bases. This CDR3 reads CASSPPGTENTEAFF. CDR3 coding DNA: TGTGCCAGCTCACCACCGGGGACAGAGAACACTGAAGCTTTCTTT.